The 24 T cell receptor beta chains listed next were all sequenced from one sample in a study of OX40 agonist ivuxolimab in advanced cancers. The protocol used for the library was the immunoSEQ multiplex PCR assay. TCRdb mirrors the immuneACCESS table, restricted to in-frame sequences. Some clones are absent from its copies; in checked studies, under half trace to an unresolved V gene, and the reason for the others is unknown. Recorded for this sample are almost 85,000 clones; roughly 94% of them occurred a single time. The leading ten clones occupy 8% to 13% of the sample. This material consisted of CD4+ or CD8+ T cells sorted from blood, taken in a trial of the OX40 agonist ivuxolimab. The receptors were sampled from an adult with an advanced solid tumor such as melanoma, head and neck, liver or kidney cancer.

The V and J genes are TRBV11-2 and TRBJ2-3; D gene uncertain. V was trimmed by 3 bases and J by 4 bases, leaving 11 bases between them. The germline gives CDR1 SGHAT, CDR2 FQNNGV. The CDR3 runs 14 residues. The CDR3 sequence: CASSLVSRADTQYF. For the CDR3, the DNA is TGTGCCAGCAGCTTGGTTAGCCGAGCAGATACGCAGTATTTT. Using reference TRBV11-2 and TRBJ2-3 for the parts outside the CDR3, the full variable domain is EAGVAQSPRYKIIEKRQSVAFWCNPISGHATLYWYQQILGQGPKLLIQFQNNGVVDDSQLPKDRFSAERLKGVDSTLKIQPAKLEDSAVYLCASSLVSRADTQYFGPGTRLTVL.

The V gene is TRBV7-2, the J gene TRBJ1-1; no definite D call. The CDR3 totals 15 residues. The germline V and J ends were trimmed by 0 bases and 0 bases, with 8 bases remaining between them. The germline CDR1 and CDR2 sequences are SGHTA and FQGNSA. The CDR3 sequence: CASSLAPLLNTEAFF. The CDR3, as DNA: TGTGCCAGCAGCTTAGCGCCCCTCTTGAACACTGAAGCTTTCTTT. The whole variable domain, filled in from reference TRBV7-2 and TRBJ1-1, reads GAGVSQSPSNKVTEKGKDVELRCDPISGHTALYWYRQSLGQGLEFLIYFQGNSAPDKSGLPSDRFSAERTGGSVSTLTIQRTQQEDSAVYLCASSLAPLLNTEAFFGQGTRLTVV.

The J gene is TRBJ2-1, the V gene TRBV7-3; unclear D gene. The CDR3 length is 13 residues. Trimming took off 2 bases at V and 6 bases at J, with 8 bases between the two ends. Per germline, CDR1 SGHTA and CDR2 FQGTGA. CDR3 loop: CASSLLWGNEQFF. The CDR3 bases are TGTGCCAGCAGCTTACTCTGGGGCAATGAGCAGTTCTTC.

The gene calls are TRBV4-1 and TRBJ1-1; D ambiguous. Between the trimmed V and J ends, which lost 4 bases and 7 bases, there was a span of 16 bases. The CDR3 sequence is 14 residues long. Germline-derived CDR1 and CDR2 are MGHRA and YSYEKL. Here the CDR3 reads CASSLDSRGFEAFF. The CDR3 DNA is TGCGCCAGCAGCCTCGACTCACGGGGTTTTGAAGCTTTCTTT.

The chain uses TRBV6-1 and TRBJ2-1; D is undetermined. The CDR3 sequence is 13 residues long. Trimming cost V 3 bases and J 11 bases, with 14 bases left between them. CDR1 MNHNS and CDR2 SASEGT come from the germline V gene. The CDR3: CASSDMPVSQQFF. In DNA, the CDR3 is TGTGCCAGCAGTGATATGCCTGTGAGCCAGCAGTTCTTC.

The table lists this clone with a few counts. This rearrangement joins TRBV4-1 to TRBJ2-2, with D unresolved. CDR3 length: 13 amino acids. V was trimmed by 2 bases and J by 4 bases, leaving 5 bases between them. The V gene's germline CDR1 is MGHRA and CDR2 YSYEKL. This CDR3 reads CASSQFSTGELFF. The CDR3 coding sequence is TGCGCCAGCAGCCAATTCTCCACCGGGGAGCTGTTTTTT.

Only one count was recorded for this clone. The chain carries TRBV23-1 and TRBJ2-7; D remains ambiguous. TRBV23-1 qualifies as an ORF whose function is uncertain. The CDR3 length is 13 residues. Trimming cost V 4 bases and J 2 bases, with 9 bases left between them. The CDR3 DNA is TGCGCCAGCAGTCGGCTCGAACCCTACGAGCAGTACTTC. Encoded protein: CASSRLEPYEQYF.

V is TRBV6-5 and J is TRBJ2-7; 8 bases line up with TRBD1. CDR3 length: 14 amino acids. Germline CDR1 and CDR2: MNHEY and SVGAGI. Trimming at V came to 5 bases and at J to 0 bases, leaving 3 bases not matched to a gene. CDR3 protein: CASSQGASSYEQYF. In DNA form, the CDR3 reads TGTGCCAGCAGTCAGGGGGCCAGCTCCTACGAGCAGTACTTC.

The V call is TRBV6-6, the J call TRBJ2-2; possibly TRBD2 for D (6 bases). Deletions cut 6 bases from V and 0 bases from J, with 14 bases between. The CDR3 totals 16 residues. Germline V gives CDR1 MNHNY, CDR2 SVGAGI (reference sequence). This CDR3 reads CASRLGTYTNTGELFF. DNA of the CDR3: TGTGCCAGCAGATTGGGGACTTACACGAACACCGGGGAGCTGTTTTTT.

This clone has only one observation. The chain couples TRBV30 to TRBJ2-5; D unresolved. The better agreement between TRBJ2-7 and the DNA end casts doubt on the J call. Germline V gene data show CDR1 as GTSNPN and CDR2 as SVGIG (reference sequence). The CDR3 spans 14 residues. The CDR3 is CAWRGAPRSYEQYF. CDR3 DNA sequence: TGTGCCTGGAGGGGCGCCCCCCGCTCCTACGAGCAGTACTTC.

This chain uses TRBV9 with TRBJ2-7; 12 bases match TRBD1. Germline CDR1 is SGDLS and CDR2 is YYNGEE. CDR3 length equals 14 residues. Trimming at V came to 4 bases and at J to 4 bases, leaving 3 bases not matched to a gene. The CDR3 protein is CASSLGQGAYEQYF. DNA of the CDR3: TGTGCCAGCAGCTTGGGACAGGGGGCATACGAGCAGTACTTC. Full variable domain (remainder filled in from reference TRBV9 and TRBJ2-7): DSGVTQTPKHLITATGQRVTLRCSPRSGDLSVYWYQQSLDQGLQFLIQYYNGEERAKGNILERFSAQQFPDLHSELNLSSLELGDSALYFCASSLGQGAYEQYFGPGTRLTVT.

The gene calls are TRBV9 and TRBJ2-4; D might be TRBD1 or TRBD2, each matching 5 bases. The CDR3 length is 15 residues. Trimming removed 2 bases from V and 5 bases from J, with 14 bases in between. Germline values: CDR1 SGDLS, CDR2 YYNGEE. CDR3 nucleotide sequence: TGTGCCAGCAGCGTCCAGGGACGGGTGGAAAACATTCAGTACTTC. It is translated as CASSVQGRVENIQYF.

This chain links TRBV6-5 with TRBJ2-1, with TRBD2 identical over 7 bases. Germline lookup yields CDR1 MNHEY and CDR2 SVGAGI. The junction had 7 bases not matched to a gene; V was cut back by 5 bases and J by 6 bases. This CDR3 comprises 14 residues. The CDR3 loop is CASSPRLAGNEQFF. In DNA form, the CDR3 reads TGTGCCAGCAGTCCCCGACTAGCAGGCAATGAGCAGTTCTTC.

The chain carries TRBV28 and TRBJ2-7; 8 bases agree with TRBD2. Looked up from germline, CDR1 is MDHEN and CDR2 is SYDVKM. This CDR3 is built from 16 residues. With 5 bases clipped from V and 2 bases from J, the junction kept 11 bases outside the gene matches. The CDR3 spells CASSLRAGALTYEQYF. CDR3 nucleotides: TGTGCCAGCAGTCTCAGAGCGGGAGCGTTAACCTACGAGCAGTACTTC.

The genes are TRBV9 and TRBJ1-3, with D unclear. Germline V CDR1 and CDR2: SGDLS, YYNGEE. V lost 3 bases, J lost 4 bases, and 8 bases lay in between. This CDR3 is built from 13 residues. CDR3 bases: TGTGCCAGCAGCGATCAACACGGAAACACCATATATTTT. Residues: CASSDQHGNTIYF.

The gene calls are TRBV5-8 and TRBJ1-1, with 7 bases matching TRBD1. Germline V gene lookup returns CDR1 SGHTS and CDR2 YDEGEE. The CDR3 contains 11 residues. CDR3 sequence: CTGDEDTEAFF. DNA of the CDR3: TGTACAGGGGATGAAGATACTGAAGCTTTCTTT.

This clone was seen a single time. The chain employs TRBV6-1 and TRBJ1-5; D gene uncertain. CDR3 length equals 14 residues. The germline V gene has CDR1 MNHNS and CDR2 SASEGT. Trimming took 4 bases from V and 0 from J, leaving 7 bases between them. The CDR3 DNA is TGTGCCAGCAGTGCCAGGAATAGCAATCAGCCCCAGCATTTT. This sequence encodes CASSARNSNQPQHF.

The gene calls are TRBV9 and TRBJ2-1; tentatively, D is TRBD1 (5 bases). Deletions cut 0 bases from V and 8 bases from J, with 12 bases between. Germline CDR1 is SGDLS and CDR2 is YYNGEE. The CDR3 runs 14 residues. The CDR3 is CASSVEVGVHEQFF. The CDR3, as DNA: TGTGCCAGCAGCGTAGAGGTAGGGGTCCATGAGCAGTTCTTC.

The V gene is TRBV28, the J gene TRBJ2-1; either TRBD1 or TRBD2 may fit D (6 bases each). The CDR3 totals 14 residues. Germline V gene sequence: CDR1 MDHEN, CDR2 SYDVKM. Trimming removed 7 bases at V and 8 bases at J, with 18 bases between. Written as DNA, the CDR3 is TGTGCCAGCAACGATTGGGGGGCCACCGATGAGCAGTTCTTC. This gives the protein CASNDWGATDEQFF.

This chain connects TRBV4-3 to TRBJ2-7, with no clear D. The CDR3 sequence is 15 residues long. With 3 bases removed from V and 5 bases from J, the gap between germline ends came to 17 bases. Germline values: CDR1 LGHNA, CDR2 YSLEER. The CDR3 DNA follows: TGCGCCAGCAGCCATCACGGAGTGAGGTGCCACGAGCAGTACTTC. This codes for CASSHHGVRCHEQYF.

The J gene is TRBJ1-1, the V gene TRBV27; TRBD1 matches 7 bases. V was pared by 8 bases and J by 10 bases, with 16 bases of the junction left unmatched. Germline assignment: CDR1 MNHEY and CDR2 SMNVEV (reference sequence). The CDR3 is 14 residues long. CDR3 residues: CASFNSRGLGGAFF. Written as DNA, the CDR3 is TGTGCCAGCTTCAACTCGAGGGGGCTTGGGGGAGCTTTCTTT.

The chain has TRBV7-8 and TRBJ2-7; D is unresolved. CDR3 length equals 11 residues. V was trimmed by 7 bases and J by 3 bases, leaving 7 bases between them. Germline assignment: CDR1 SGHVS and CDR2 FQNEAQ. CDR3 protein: CASTSYYEQYF. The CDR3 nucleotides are TGTGCCAGCACCTCCTACTACGAGCAGTACTTC.

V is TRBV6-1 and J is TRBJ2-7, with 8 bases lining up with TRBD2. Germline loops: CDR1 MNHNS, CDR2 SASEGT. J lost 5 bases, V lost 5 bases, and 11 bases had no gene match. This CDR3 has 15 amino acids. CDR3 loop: CASSFLSGSADEQYF. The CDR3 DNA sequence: TGTGCCAGCAGTTTCCTAAGCGGGAGTGCGGACGAGCAGTACTTC.

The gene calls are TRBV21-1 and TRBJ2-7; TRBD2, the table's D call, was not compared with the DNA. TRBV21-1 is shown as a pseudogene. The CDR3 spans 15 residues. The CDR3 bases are TGTGCCAGCAGCAAAGCGTCGCGGTCCTCCTACGAGCAGTACTTC. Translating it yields CASSKASRSSYEQYF.